This T cell receptor (beta chain) comes out of a study of shared clonotypes between healthy human individuals. V was clipped by 4 bases and J by 4 bases, with 20 bases between them. Germline assignment: CDR1 SGHVS and CDR2 FQNEAQ. The CDR3 totals 17 residues. Using immunoSEQ multiplex PCR, the repertoire was profiled, and TCRdb retains in-frame clones only, with some absent. This sample has 800,000 to 1,200,000 clones, with around three quarters found just once. Concerning this clone itself: Its target is not known.

Partitioning of CD4+ cells yielded a CD45RA+ naive subset and a CD45RA-negative memory subset. Study-wide points: Relative to their counterparts shared across all four donors, non-shared clonotypes exhibited diminished generation probabilities.

The chain links TRBV7-8 to TRBJ2-1; D may be TRBD2 (6 bases). Material for sequencing was memory CD4+ T cells from PBMCs. Subset reported: CD45RA-negative fraction. This sequence originates from a young man in good health. Some clones in this sample may be carry-over from other donors' samples. CDR3 coding DNA: TGTGCCAGCAGCTCCGCCCGGGCTAGCGCAGTATACAATGAGCAGTTCTTC. Translating gives CASSSARASAVYNEQFF.